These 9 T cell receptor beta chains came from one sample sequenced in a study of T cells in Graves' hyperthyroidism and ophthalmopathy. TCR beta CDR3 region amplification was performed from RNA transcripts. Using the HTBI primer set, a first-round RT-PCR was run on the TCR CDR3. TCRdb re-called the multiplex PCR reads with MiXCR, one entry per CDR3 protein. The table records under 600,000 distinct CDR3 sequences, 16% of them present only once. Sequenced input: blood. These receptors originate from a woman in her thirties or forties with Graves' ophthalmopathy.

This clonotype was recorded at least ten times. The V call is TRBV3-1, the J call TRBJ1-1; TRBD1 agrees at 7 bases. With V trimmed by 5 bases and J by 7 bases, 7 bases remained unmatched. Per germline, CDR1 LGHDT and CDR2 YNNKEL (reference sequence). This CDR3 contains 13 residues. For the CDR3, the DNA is TGTGCCAGCAGCGCGAGACAGGGCCATGAAGCTTTCTTT. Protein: CASSARQGHEAFF.

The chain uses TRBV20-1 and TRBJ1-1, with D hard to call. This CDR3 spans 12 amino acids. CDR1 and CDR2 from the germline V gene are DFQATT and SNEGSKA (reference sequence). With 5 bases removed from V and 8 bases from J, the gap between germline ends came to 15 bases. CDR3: CSAPRRVGEAFF. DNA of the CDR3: TGCAGTGCTCCCCGGCGGGTTGGAGAAGCTTTCTTT.

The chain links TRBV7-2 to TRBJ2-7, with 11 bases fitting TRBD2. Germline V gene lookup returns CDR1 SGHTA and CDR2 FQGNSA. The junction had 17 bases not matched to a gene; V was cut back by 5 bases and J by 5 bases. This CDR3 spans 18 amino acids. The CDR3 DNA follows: TGTGCCAGCAGCCCACTACTCGGGCTAGCGGGAGGTAGGAACGAGCAGTACTTC. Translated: CASSPLLGLAGGRNEQYF.

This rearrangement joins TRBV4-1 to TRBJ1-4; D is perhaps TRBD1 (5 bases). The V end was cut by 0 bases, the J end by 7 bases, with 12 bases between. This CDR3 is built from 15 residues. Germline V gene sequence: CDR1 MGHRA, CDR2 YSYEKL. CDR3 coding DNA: TGCGCCAGCAGCCAAGATGGTCAGGGACCTGAAAAACTGTTTTTT. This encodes CASSQDGQGPEKLFF.

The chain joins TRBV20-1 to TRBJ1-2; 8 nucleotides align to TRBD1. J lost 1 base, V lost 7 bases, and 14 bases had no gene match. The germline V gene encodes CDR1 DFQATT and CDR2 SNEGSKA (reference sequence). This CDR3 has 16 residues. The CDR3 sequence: CSVPLTGTGVNYGYTF. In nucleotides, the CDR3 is TGCAGTGTCCCTCTTACCGGGACAGGAGTTAACTATGGCTACACCTTC.

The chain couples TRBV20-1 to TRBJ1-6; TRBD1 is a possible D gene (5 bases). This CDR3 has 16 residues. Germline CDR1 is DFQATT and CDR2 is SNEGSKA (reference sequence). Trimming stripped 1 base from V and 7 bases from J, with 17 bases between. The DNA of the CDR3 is TGCAGTGCTAGAGCCAGAGGGGTCGTGGGGAATTCACCCCTCCACTTT. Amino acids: CSARARGVVGNSPLHF.

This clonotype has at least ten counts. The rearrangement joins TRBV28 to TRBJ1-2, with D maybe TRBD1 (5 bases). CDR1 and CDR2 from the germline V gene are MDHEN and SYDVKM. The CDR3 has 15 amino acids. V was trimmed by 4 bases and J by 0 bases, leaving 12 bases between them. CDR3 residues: CASSSAGLPNYGYTF. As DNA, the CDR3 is TGTGCCAGCAGTTCCGCGGGGCTCCCTAACTATGGCTACACCTTC.

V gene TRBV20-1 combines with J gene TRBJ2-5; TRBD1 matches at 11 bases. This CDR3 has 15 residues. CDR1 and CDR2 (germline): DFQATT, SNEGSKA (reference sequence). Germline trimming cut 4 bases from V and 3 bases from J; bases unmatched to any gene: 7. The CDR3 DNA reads TGCAGTGCTAAAGGACAGGGGGCGAGGGAAGAGACCCAGTACTTC. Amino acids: CSAKGQGAREETQYF.

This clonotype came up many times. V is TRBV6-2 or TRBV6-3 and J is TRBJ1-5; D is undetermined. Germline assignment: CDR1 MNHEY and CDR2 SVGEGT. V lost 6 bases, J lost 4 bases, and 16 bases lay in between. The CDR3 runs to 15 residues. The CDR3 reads CASSLQEVENQPQHF. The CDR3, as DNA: TGTGCCAGCAGCCTCCAGGAGGTAGAAAATCAGCCCCAGCATTTT.